This T cell receptor (beta chain) was obtained from a study of CD8+CD57+ T cells in acquired aplastic anemia. The CDR3 length is 12 residues. V was trimmed by 3 bases and J by 9 bases, leaving 12 bases between them. In germline, CDR1 is SGDLS, CDR2 YYNGEE. Using genomic DNA as the template, TCR beta VDJ and CDR3 profiling was carried out. Using its own MiXCR run on the reads, TCRdb lists one record per CDR3 protein. The repertoire holds approximately 470,000 distinct CDR3 sequences, around 30% seen once, with about 0.8% in the top ten. Flow cytometry had shown expanded CD8+CD57+ cells in the patients chosen for sequencing.

Sequenced input: sorted CD4+, CD8+, or CD8+CD57+ T cells (not recorded which) from PBMCs. The rearrangement uses TRBV9 and TRBJ1-1; D gene uncertain. The TCR originated in a human donor with aplastic anemia. Written as DNA, the CDR3 is TGTGCCAGCAGCGAGGAGACTGGAAAAGCTTTCTTT. Amino acid sequence: CASSEETGKAFF.